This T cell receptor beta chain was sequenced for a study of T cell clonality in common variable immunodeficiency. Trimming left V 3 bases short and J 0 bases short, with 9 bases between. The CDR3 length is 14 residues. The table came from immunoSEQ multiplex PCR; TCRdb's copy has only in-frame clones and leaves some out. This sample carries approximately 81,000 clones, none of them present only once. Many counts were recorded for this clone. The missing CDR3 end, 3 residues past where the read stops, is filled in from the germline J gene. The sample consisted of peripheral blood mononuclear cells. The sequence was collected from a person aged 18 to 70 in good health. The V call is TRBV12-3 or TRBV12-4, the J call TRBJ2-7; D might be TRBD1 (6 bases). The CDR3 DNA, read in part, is TGTGCCAGCAGTTTCAGGGGCAGCTCCTACGAG. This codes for CASSFRGSSYE. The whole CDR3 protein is CASSFRGSSYEQYF.